The clone carrying this TCR beta chain has only a few counts. This entry is derived from a study of early T cells in non-severe SARS-CoV-2 infection. TCRdb reprocessed the 5' RACE reads via MiXCR and lists one record per CDR3 protein. In the table there are some 66,000 distinct CDR3 sequences, less than 15% of which are singletons. The CDR3 is 15 amino acids. The chain links TRBV21-1 to TRBJ1-3. TRBV21-1 is a pseudogene locus. Input material: whole blood. The TCR comes from an adult who was a healthcare worker with PCR-confirmed SARS-CoV-2 infection or an uninfected control (not recorded which). The CDR3 bases are TGTGCCAGCAGCAAAGTAAAGGGAATAGAAAACACCATATATTTT. It codes for CASSKVKGIENTIYF.